The 14 T cell receptor beta chains below come from one sample, sequenced in a study of blood T cell repertoires in COVID-19. The data were produced by immunoSEQ multiplex PCR, yet TCRdb's version contains in-frame clones alone and is incomplete. The repertoire holds about 320,000 clones, with over 75% as singletons. The sequencing input was PBMCs or T cells enriched from blood (not recorded which). Receptor source: a man younger than 45 who had recovered from COVID-19.

Worth noting for this clone: The sample holds other DNA sequences that translate to the same CDR3. This chain links TRBV2 with TRBJ2-5; weak D call: TRBD2 (5 bases). This CDR3 spans 13 amino acids. The germline gives CDR1 SNHLY, CDR2 FYNNEI. V was pared by 3 bases and J by 1 base, with 6 bases between. The CDR3 DNA sequence: TGTGCCAGCAGTGACCTAGCCCAAGAGACCCAGTACTTC. This translates into CASSDLAQETQYF.

The rearrangement uses TRBV7-9 and TRBJ2-7, with D maybe TRBD1 (6 bases). CDR3 length equals 15 residues. Germline CDR1 is SEHNR and CDR2 is FQNEAQ (reference sequence). V gave up 5 bases and J gave up 3 bases, with 17 bases separating them. The CDR3 protein is CASSLGTKPLYEQYF. CDR3 coding DNA: TGTGCCAGCAGCCTAGGGACAAAACCCCTCTACGAGCAGTACTTC.

The chain couples TRBV30 to TRBJ2-1; TRBD2 aligns across 9 bases. The CDR3 runs 14 residues. Germline assignment: CDR1 GTSNPN and CDR2 SVGIG (reference sequence). The junction had 4 bases not matched to a gene; V was cut back by 1 base and J by 6 bases. The CDR3 sequence: CAWSELAGVNEQFF. CDR3 nucleotide sequence: TGTGCCTGGAGTGAGTTAGCGGGGGTCAATGAGCAGTTCTTC. Complete variable domain (other parts from reference TRBV30 and TRBJ2-1): SQTIHQWPATLVQPVGSPLSLECTVEGTSNPNLYWYRQAAGRGLQLLFYSVGIGQISSEVPQNLSASRPQDRQFILSSKKLLLSDSGFYLCAWSELAGVNEQFFGPGTRLTVL.

About this clone: The identical CDR3 is also encoded by other nucleotide sequences in the sample. This chain links TRBV28 with TRBJ2-7; 10 bases match TRBD1. Germline V lookup: CDR1 MDHEN, CDR2 SYDVKM. J was trimmed by 3 bases and V by 4 bases; bases with no gene match: 3. The CDR3 consists of 14 residues. CDR3 sequence (DNA): TGTGCCAGCAGTTCTGGGACAGGGGTCTACGAGCAGTACTTC. Its protein product is CASSSGTGVYEQYF.

The V gene is TRBV5-4, the J gene TRBJ1-2, with D possibly being TRBD1 (6 bases). Trimming cost V 0 bases and J 4 bases, with 7 bases left between them. The CDR3 covers 13 residues. Germline V gene data show CDR1 as SGHNT and CDR2 as YYREEE (reference sequence). CDR3 coding DNA: TGTGCCAGCAGCTTGGACAGGGCCTATGGCTACACCTTC. Protein: CASSLDRAYGYTF.

On this clone: Other DNA sequences of this sample code for an identical CDR3. The V gene is TRBV27, the J gene TRBJ1-5; TRBD1 might be the D (6 bases). Germline assignment: CDR1 MNHEY and CDR2 SMNVEV (reference sequence). The CDR3 totals 13 residues. Trimming stripped 2 bases from V and 4 bases from J, with 6 bases between. The CDR3, as DNA: TGTGCCAGCAGTTTAAGGGGGAATCAGCCCCAGCATTTT. This gives the protein CASSLRGNQPQHF.

This chain uses TRBV5-1 with TRBJ2-3; D may be TRBD2 (6 bases). Per the germline V gene, CDR1 is SGHRS and CDR2 is YFSETQ. The CDR3 runs to 15 residues. V lost 2 bases, J lost 0 bases, and 10 bases lay in between. CDR3 nucleotide sequence: TGCGCCAGCAGCTTAGCGGGTCGGAGCACAGATACGCAGTATTTT. It translates to CASSLAGRSTDTQYF.

V and J are TRBV12-3 or TRBV12-4 and TRBJ2-7; the D is unclear. CDR3 size: 11 residues. The V end was cut by 2 bases, the J end by 6 bases, with 5 bases between. The CDR3 sequence is CASSLLGEQYF. The DNA of the CDR3 is TGTGCCAGCAGTTTACTCGGCGAGCAGTACTTC.

The chain couples TRBV6-5 to TRBJ1-2, with 7 bases lining up with TRBD1. This CDR3 is built from 14 residues. Germline CDR1 MNHEY, CDR2 SVGAGI. Trimming at V came to 5 bases and at J to 2 bases, leaving 5 bases not matched to a gene. The DNA of the CDR3 is TGTGCCAGCAGTCCGACAGGGTCGAACTATGGCTACACCTTC. Protein product: CASSPTGSNYGYTF.

The chain has TRBV20-1 and TRBJ2-2; 13 bases are a match to TRBD2. V shed 3 bases, J shed 5 bases, and the junction held 9 bases outside the gene matches. Germline lookup yields CDR1 DFQATT and CDR2 SNEGSKA (reference sequence). The CDR3 has 17 residues. The CDR3 region has the DNA TGCAGTGCTAGTGGGACTAGCGGGGTCGTTTCGACCGGGGAGCTGTTTTTT. Translation gives CSASGTSGVVSTGELFF.

The chain combines TRBV6-1 with TRBJ1-4; D gene unclear. This CDR3 is 14 amino acids long. Trimming took 2 bases from V and 7 from J, leaving 11 bases between them. Germline loops: CDR1 MNHNS, CDR2 SASEGT. CDR3 DNA: TGTGCCAGCAGTGAACCGGGTGTTGGTGAAAAACTGTTTTTT. This codes for CASSEPGVGEKLFF.

J is TRBJ2-4 and V is TRBV30; 10 bases match TRBD2. CDR3 size: 16 residues. With V trimmed by 0 bases and J by 8 bases, 10 bases remained unmatched. The germline V gene has CDR1 GTSNPN and CDR2 SVGIG (reference sequence). The CDR3 region has the DNA TGTGCCTGGAGTGTACGGAGCGGGGGGGCCGGCGACATTCAGTACTTC. It encodes CAWSVRSGGAGDIQYF. Full variable domain (missing parts from reference TRBV30 and TRBJ2-4): SQTIHQWPATLVQPVGSPLSLECTVEGTSNPNLYWYRQAAGRGLQLLFYSVGIGQISSEVPQNLSASRPQDRQFILSSKKLLLSDSGFYLCAWSVRSGGAGDIQYFGAGTRLSVL.

V gene TRBV15 combines with J gene TRBJ1-2; TRBD1 matches at 7 bases. The germline CDR1 and CDR2 sequences are LNHNV and YYDKDF (reference sequence). The CDR3 loop spans 14 amino acids. The J segment lost 8 bases and the V segment lost 0 bases, leaving 6 bases of the junction unmatched. CDR3 DNA sequence: TGTGCCACCAGCAGAGAGACAGGGTCGAGCGGCTACACCTTC. As protein: CATSRETGSSGYTF.

This clone was counted once. The chain recombines TRBV10-1 with TRBJ2-1; 8 positions match TRBD2. The germline CDR1 and CDR2 sequences are WNHNN and SYGVQD (reference sequence). This CDR3 comprises 14 residues. V shed 3 bases and J 7 bases; nucleotides not matched to a gene: 5. For the CDR3, the DNA is TGCGCCAGCAGTGATAGCGGGGCTGAGAATGAGCAGTTCTTC. Residues: CASSDSGAENEQFF.